This T cell receptor (beta chain) was documented in a study of blood T cell repertoires in COVID-19. The assay was immunoSEQ multiplex PCR, and TCRdb's table has in-frame clones only and misses some. The table has about 670,000 clones, about 87% seen once. This clone was observed a few times. The germline V and J ends were trimmed by 5 bases and 1 base, with 15 bases remaining between them. This CDR3 comprises 16 residues. The chain employs TRBV5-3 and TRBJ2-2, with D hard to call. TRBV5-3 carries the ORF label, with uncertain function. The source of this sequence is a woman between 18 and 29 years old with acute or convalescent COVID-19. Input material: peripheral blood. This CDR3 reads CARRWMRRKNTGELFF. The CDR3 DNA reads as TGTGCCAGAAGGTGGATGCGGCGCAAGAACACCGGGGAGCTGTTTTTT.